This T cell receptor beta chain stems from a study of shared clonotypes between healthy human individuals. V gave up 0 bases and J gave up 2 bases; unmatched junction bases: 4. The length of the CDR3 is 17 residues. In germline, CDR1 is MGHRA, CDR2 YSYEKL. This table comes from immunoSEQ multiplex PCR, and its TCRdb copy is limited to in-frame clones, with some not included. The sample contains 730,000 or so clones, around 72% of which appear only once. This clone was found once. The V gene is TRBV4-1, the J gene TRBJ2-1; TRBD2 aligns across 10 bases. Material for sequencing was memory CD4+ T cells sorted from blood. The subset: CD45RA-negative fraction. This receptor was taken from a woman aged 30 to 39 in good health. DNA for the CDR3: TGCGCCAGCAGCCAAGAGGGAGCGGGAGGGCCCTACAATGAGCAGTTCTTC. Its translation is CASSQEGAGGPYNEQFF.